This T cell receptor (beta chain) was captured by sequencing in a study of blood T cell repertoires in COVID-19. Measured with immunoSEQ multiplex PCR; TCRdb has only the in-frame clones, and not every one. This sample has approximately 210,000 clones; 88% occur once, and the top ten carry around 4.8%. V was trimmed by 3 bases and J by 2 bases, leaving 13 bases between them. The germline V gene encodes CDR1 SGHTA and CDR2 FQGNSA. CDR3 length: 16 amino acids. The genes are TRBV7-2 and TRBJ2-2; D is perhaps TRBD2 (6 bases). Material: peripheral blood. The source is a human donor in a cohort sampled during active COVID-19. CDR3 loop: CASSFVRTTNTGELFF. CDR3 DNA sequence: TGTGCCAGCAGCTTCGTTCGGACTACCAACACCGGGGAGCTGTTTTTT. Filled out from reference TRBV7-2 and TRBJ2-2, the complete variable domain reads GAGVSQSPSNKVTEKGKDVELRCDPISGHTALYWYRQSLGQGLEFLIYFQGNSAPDKSGLPSDRFSAERTGGSVSTLTIQRTQQEDSAVYLCASSFVRTTNTGELFFGEGSRLTVL.